The 30 T cell receptor beta chains presented below share a single source sample, sequenced in a study of blood T cells in healthy people across ages. Through a sample-barcoded 5' primer and a J-beta primer mix, a second PCR was run for roughly 7 to 12 cycles. TCRdb called the 5' RACE reads again in MiXCR, with one record for every CDR3 protein. The sample has around 500,000 distinct CDR3 sequences; around 48% are singletons. What was sequenced was blood. All receptors come from a man older than 75 in good health.

The chain couples TRBV20-1 to TRBJ2-1; 7 bases agree with TRBD2. Germline values: CDR1 DFQATT, CDR2 SNEGSKA (reference sequence). J gave up 3 bases and V 0 bases, and 5 bases lay outside the gene matches. CDR3 size: 15 residues. CDR3 in DNA: TGCAGTGCTAGAGATCCCTGGGGGGGCTACAATGAGCAGTTCTTC. Residues: CSARDPWGGYNEQFF.

This clonotype has only a few counts. The rearrangement uses TRBV25-1 and TRBJ2-3, with TRBD2 matching over 10 bases. CDR1 and CDR2 (germline): MGHDK, SYGVNS. The CDR3 covers 14 residues. V was clipped by 5 bases and J by 4 bases; unmatched bases: 3. CDR3 sequence (DNA): TGTGCCAGCAGTCCTAGCGGGAGTGCAGATACGCAGTATTTT. It is translated as CASSPSGSADTQYF.

The rearrangement joins TRBV27 to TRBJ2-3; no definite D call. Trimming took off 2 bases at V and 4 bases at J, with 13 bases between the two ends. In germline, CDR1 is MNHEY, CDR2 SMNVEV (reference sequence). The CDR3 is 15 residues long. Here the CDR3 DNA reads TGTGCCAGCAGTTTAATTTCCCGGTACGCAGATACGCAGTATTTT. Protein: CASSLISRYADTQYF.

The sample holds a few counts of this clonotype. The rearrangement uses TRBV4-2 and TRBJ1-2, with D perhaps matching TRBD1 (6 bases). The germline V gene encodes CDR1 LGHNA and CDR2 YNFKEQ. V dropped 1 base and J dropped 2 bases, with 14 bases sitting between them. This CDR3 has 16 residues. The CDR3 nucleotides read TGTGCCAGCAGCCAAGGAAGTCCCAGGGGAAACTATGGCTACACCTTC. Protein: CASSQGSPRGNYGYTF.

This clonotype was seen more than once but under ten times. V usage is TRBV7-2 and J usage is TRBJ2-3; a possible D gene is TRBD2 (5 bases). This CDR3 contains 14 residues. Germline-derived CDR1 and CDR2 are SGHTA and FQGNSA. Between the trimmed V and J ends, which lost 11 bases and 3 bases, there was a span of 18 bases. CDR3 amino acids: CAYQAIRGTDTQYF. DNA for the CDR3: TGTGCCTACCAAGCTATCCGGGGAACAGATACGCAGTATTTT.

The CDR3 here is CSAQGAGERPYEQYF. CDR3 bases: TGCAGTGCTCAGGGGGCCGGGGAACGACCCTACGAGCAGTACTTC. The V and J genes are TRBV20-1 and TRBJ2-4, with 8 bases identical to TRBD1. TRBJ2-7 matches the DNA end more closely, so the J call is doubtful. The CDR3 has 15 amino acids. Germline CDR1 DFQATT, CDR2 SNEGSKA (reference sequence).

The gene calls are TRBV15 and TRBJ2-4; 11 bases agree with TRBD2. The last part of the DNA fits TRBJ2-7 better; the J call may be wrong. Germline V gene data show CDR1 as LNHNV and CDR2 as YYDKDF (reference sequence). CDR3 length equals 15 residues. CDR3 protein: CATSRAASGRHEQYF. The DNA for the CDR3 is TGTGCCACCAGCAGAGCGGCTAGCGGGAGGCACGAGCAGTACTTC.

This clonotype was observed a handful of times. V gene TRBV12-3 or TRBV12-4 combines with J gene TRBJ2-1; D gene ambiguous. The V and J ends lost 8 bases and 5 bases respectively, with 13 bases between them. This CDR3 contains 13 residues. CDR3 in amino acids: CASGVNLDNEQFF. CDR3 nucleotides: TGTGCCAGCGGGGTAAACTTGGACAATGAGCAGTTCTTC.

The chain is built from TRBV4-1 and TRBJ1-5; D unclear. Trimming stripped 3 bases from V and 4 bases from J, with 7 bases between. CDR1 is MGHRA and CDR2 is YSYEKL in the germline V gene. The CDR3 loop spans 13 amino acids. DNA for the CDR3: TGCGCCAGCAGCCATCCAGAGAATCAGCCCCAGCATTTT. This gives the protein CASSHPENQPQHF.

This clonotype was detected a few times. V gene TRBV6-5 combines with J gene TRBJ1-1; D may be TRBD1 (6 bases). CDR1 MNHEY and CDR2 SVGAGI come from the germline V gene. The CDR3 spans 14 residues. Trimming took 4 bases from V and 1 from J, leaving 10 bases between them. CDR3 region: CASSSGVPNTEAFF. Here the CDR3 DNA reads TGTGCCAGCAGTTCAGGGGTTCCGAACACTGAAGCTTTCTTT.

The chain couples TRBV6-5 to TRBJ2-4, with 8 nucleotides matching TRBD1. Matching the DNA end better, TRBJ2-5 makes the J call doubtful. The CDR3 is 15 residues long. Germline assignment: CDR1 MNHEY and CDR2 SVGAGI. DNA for the CDR3: TGTGCCAGCAGTTACTCCCCAGGGGGCGTTGAGACCCAGTACTTC. Translated, it gives CASSYSPGGVETQYF.

The chain recombines TRBV12-3 or TRBV12-4 with TRBJ2-5, with D perhaps matching TRBD1 or TRBD2 (5 bases each). The CDR3 sequence is 12 residues long. V was pared by 6 bases and J by 9 bases, with 14 bases between. CDR3 nucleotide sequence: TGTGCCAGCAGCCGACCTCCGGGACCCCAGTACTTC. This gives the protein CASSRPPGPQYF.

This sequence joins TRBV2 and TRBJ2-7, with 7 bases matching TRBD2. V was pared by 6 bases and J by 10 bases, with 9 bases of the junction left unmatched. CDR1 is SNHLY and CDR2 is FYNNEI in the germline V gene. The length of the CDR3 is 12 residues. CDR3 in amino acids: CASRSGTTFQYF. CDR3 nucleotides: TGTGCCAGCAGGTCAGGGACTACATTCCAGTACTTC. Filled out from reference TRBV2 and TRBJ2-7, the complete variable domain reads EPEVTQTPSHQVTQMGQEVILRCVPISNHLYFYWYRQILGQKVEFLVSFYNNEISEKSEIFDDQFSVERPDGSNFTLKIRSTKLEDSAMYFCASRSGTTFQYFGPGTRLTVT.

The table lists this clonotype with a few counts. Here the CDR3 DNA reads TGTGCCAGCAGCGGGTCCCACCCGGGACGCCACTCCTACGAGCAGTACTTC. Translated, it gives CASSGSHPGRHSYEQYF. This chain links TRBV21-1 with TRBJ2-7; TRBD1, the table's D call, was not compared with the DNA. TRBV21-1 counts as a pseudogene. The CDR3 contains 17 residues.

This clonotype was seen only a few times. This sequence joins TRBV10-3 and TRBJ1-4; D is unclear. CDR1 is ENHRY and CDR2 is SYGVKD in the germline V gene. The CDR3 length is 13 residues. V was pared by 0 bases and J by 8 bases, with 7 bases between. The CDR3 here is CAISESAREKLFF. The CDR3 DNA is TGTGCCATCAGTGAGTCGGCGAGGGAAAAACTGTTTTTT.

This chain joins TRBV4-2 and TRBJ1-2; D remains ambiguous. This CDR3 region has 15 residues. V was cut by 0 bases and J by 5 bases, with 13 bases left in between. Germline values: CDR1 LGHNA, CDR2 YNFKEQ. In DNA form, the CDR3 reads TGTGCCAGCAGCCAAGATGGGGAGGTTTCGTATGGCTACACCTTC. This gives the protein CASSQDGEVSYGYTF.

The J gene is TRBJ2-4, the V gene TRBV3-1; the match to TRBD2 covers 9 bases. This CDR3 is built from 17 residues. V lost 0 bases to trimming and J lost 13 bases; unmatched junction nucleotides: 16. Per the germline V gene, CDR1 is LGHDT and CDR2 is YNNKEL (reference sequence). The CDR3 spells CASSQDLAGMGYNEQYF. As DNA, the CDR3 is TGTGCCAGCAGCCAAGACCTAGCGGGGATGGGGTACAATGAGCAGTACTTC.

The rearrangement uses TRBV5-1 and TRBJ2-3; D is tentatively TRBD1 or TRBD2 (5 bases each). The germline gives CDR1 SGHRS, CDR2 YFSETQ. With 0 bases removed from V and 2 bases from J, the gap between germline ends came to 10 bases. CDR3 length equals 15 residues. CDR3 bases: TGCGCCAGCAGCTTGGAGGTGGGGACCACAGATACGCAGTATTTT. It specifies CASSLEVGTTDTQYF.

The rearrangement joins TRBV9 to TRBJ1-1, with D possibly TRBD1 on 5 matching bases. Germline V CDR1 and CDR2: SGDLS, YYNGEE. The V end lost 5 bases, the J end lost 2 bases, and 16 bases lay between the germline ends. This CDR3 comprises 15 residues. This CDR3 is CASRPPGRENTEAFF. In nucleotides, the CDR3 is TGTGCCAGCAGACCTCCGGGACGGGAAAACACTGAAGCTTTCTTT. The complete variable domain, with remaining parts taken from reference TRBV9 and TRBJ1-1, reads DSGVTQTPKHLITATGQRVTLRCSPRSGDLSVYWYQQSLDQGLQFLIQYYNGEERAKGNILERFSAQQFPDLHSELNLSSLELGDSALYFCASRPPGRENTEAFFGQGTRLTVV.

The V call is TRBV5-6, the J call TRBJ2-4; D is uncertain. CDR1 and CDR2 (germline): SGHDT, YYEEEE. With 2 bases removed from V and 8 bases from J, the gap between germline ends came to 17 bases. CDR3 length: 15 residues. The CDR3 is CASSLGYRGWDIQYF. The CDR3 nucleotides are TGTGCCAGCAGCTTAGGGTACCGTGGCTGGGACATTCAGTACTTC.

This clonotype was recorded a few times. This chain joins TRBV18 and TRBJ1-2; no reliable D call. Germline CDR1 KGHSH, CDR2 LQKENI. Trimming left V 8 bases short and J 5 bases short, with 24 bases between. The CDR3 loop spans 16 amino acids. DNA for the CDR3: TGTGCCAGCGGCAGTACGATGGGTGCCGAGGGTTATGGCTACACCTTC. Its translation is CASGSTMGAEGYGYTF.

A remark on this clonotype: An end of the junction does not agree with germline; a read error may underlie this. The V gene is TRBV6-6, the J gene TRBJ2-5; D not resolved. There are 10 residues in the CDR3. Germline values: CDR1 MNHNY, CDR2 SVGAGI (reference sequence). The CDR3 reads CAGRQEIQYF. CDR3 nucleotide sequence: TGTGCCGGCAGGCAAGAGATCCAGTACTTC.

The rearrangement links TRBV11-3 to TRBJ2-3; D call uncertain. Per the germline V gene, CDR1 is SGHNT and CDR2 is YENEEA. There are 13 residues in the CDR3. V was shortened by 4 bases and J by 4 bases, with 9 bases between the two germline ends. CDR3 nucleotides: TGTGCCAGCAGCTCGAATTCCGCAGATACGCAGTATTTT. The encoded protein is CASSSNSADTQYF.

This clonotype was counted a few times. V is TRBV11-2 and J is TRBJ2-7, with 7 bases identical to TRBD1. The length of the CDR3 is 15 residues. The germline V gene encodes CDR1 SGHAT and CDR2 FQNNGV. V shed 0 bases, J shed 3 bases, and the junction held 5 bases outside the gene matches. CDR3 amino acids: CASSLDRDSFYEQYF. CDR3 bases: TGTGCCAGCAGCTTAGACCGGGACAGCTTCTACGAGCAGTACTTC.

This clonotype was picked up a small number of times. The CDR3 here is CASSPNTGDYGYTF. DNA for the CDR3: TGTGCCAGCAGCCCTAATACAGGGGACTATGGCTACACCTTC. The rearrangement joins TRBV7-9 to TRBJ1-2; 7 nucleotides align to TRBD1. V dropped 5 bases and J dropped 3; count of bases not matched to a gene: 6. The CDR3 contains 14 residues. Germline V CDR1 and CDR2: SEHNR, FQNEAQ (reference sequence). Combining the CDR3 with reference TRBV7-9 and TRBJ1-2 gives the whole variable domain DTGVSQNPRHKITKRGQNVTFRCDPISEHNRLYWYRQTLGQGPEFLTYFQNEAQLEKSRLLSDRFSAERPKGSFSTLEIQRTEQGDSAMYLCASSPNTGDYGYTFGSGTRLTVV.

This clonotype has only a few counts. J is TRBJ2-3 and V is TRBV20-1; TRBD1 or TRBD2 may be the D gene (5 bases each). Trimming stripped 8 bases from V and 0 bases from J, with 12 bases between. The CDR3 has 13 residues. CDR1 and CDR2 (germline): DFQATT, SNEGSKA (reference sequence). The CDR3 region is CSTRGTSTDTQYF. The CDR3 bases are TGCAGTACAAGAGGGACCAGCACAGATACGCAGTATTTT.

This clonotype was found once. This chain joins TRBV6-1 and TRBJ1-6; the D gene is possibly TRBD1 (5 bases). This CDR3 has 16 residues. Trimming stripped 1 base from V and 4 bases from J, with 11 bases between. Germline loops: CDR1 MNHNS, CDR2 SASEGT. The DNA of the CDR3 is TGTGCCAGCAGTGAAGAGGGGACGGCGTATAATTCACCCCTCCACTTT. Its translation: CASSEEGTAYNSPLHF.

This chain joins TRBV7-2 and TRBJ2-3, with D unclear. CDR3 length equals 14 residues. Germline lookup yields CDR1 SGHTA and CDR2 FQGNSA. With 2 bases removed from V and 0 bases from J, the gap between germline ends came to 6 bases. The CDR3 coding sequence is TGTGCCAGCAGCTTATATACTAGCACAGATACGCAGTATTTT. Encoded protein: CASSLYTSTDTQYF.

The gene calls are TRBV7-2 and TRBJ2-5; possibly TRBD2 for D (6 bases). The CDR3 is 16 residues long. Per germline, CDR1 SGHTA and CDR2 FQGNSA. The V gene lost 5 bases and the J gene lost 4 bases, with 20 bases spanning the gap. CDR3 coding DNA: TGTGCCAGCAGCCGGACGGGAGTTGACCTGGGAGAGACCCAGTACTTC. Protein sequence: CASSRTGVDLGETQYF.

A few counts support this clonotype. V is TRBV12-3 or TRBV12-4 and J is TRBJ2-5, with 10 bases matching TRBD2. This CDR3 has 15 amino acids. The V gene end was trimmed by 8 bases and the J gene end by 4 bases; junction bases not matched to a gene: 10. The CDR3 DNA is TGTGCCAGCGCCGTGTGGACTAGCGGTCTAGAGACCCAGTACTTC. Its translation is CASAVWTSGLETQYF.